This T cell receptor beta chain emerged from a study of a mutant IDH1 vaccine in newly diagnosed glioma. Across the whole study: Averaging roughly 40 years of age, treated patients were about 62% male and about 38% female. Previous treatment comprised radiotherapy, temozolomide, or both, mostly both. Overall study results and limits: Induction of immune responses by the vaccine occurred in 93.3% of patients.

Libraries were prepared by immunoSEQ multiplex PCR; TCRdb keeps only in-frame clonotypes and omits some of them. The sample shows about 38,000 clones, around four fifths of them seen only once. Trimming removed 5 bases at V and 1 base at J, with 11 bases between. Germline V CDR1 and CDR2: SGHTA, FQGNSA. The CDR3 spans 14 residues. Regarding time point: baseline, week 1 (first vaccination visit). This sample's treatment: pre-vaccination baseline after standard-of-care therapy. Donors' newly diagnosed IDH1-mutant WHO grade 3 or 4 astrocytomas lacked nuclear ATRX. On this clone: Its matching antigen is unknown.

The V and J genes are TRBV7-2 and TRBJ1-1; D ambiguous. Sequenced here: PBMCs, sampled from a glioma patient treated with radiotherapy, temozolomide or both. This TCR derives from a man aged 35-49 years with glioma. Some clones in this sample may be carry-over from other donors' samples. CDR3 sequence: CASSPDGENTEAFF. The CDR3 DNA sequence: TGTGCCAGCAGCCCGGACGGGGAGAACACTGAAGCTTTCTTT.